This TCR beta chain originates from a study of blood T cells in healthy people across ages. Broader study findings: Roughly linear age-related decline in beta diversity appeared, significant by age about 40.

Trimming removed 6 bases at V and 6 bases at J, with 17 bases between. The CDR3 has 14 amino acids. The germline V gene has CDR1 MGHDK and CDR2 SYGVNS. A J-beta primer mix and a sample-barcoded 5' primer were used in a second PCR of about 6 to 12 cycles. A minimum of 2.5 million CDR3-containing paired-end reads was obtained for each sample. TCRdb used MiXCR to reprocess the 5' RACE reads, holding one entry per CDR3 protein. Of about 1 million distinct CDR3 sequences detected, 25% appear once; the ten largest clones hold about 0.8%. A remark on this clonotype: No antigen is known for it.

Per individual sample, total RNA of at least 5.5 micrograms was extracted. These same records also appear under a second study, on T cells of mothers and their children. That work contributes: Every mother produced more than 8 million TCR beta CDR3 reads, whereas every child provided 3 million to 3.5 million.

Sequencing was carried out using blood. The rearrangement uses TRBV25-1 and TRBJ1-2; D perhaps matches TRBD1 (5 bases). The TCR was taken from a girl aged 2 to 9 in good health. The CDR3 nucleotides read TGTGCCAGCAGAAACCAGGGCCAAATCGATGGCTACACCTTC. Protein: CASRNQGQIDGYTF.